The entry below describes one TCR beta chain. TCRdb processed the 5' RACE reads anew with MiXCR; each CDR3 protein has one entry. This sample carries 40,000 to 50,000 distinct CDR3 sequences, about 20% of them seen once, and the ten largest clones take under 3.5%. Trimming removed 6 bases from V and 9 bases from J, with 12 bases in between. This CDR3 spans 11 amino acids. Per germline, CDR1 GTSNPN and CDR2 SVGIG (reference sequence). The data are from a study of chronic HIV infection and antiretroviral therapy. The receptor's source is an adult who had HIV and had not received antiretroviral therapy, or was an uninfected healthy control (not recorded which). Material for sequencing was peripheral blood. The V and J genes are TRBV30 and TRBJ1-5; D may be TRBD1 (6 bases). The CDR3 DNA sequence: TGTGCCTGTGAACAGGGCGGGCCCCAGCATTTT. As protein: CACEQGGPQHF.